These 26 T cell receptor beta chains were all obtained from the same sample, sequenced in a study of cytomegalovirus exposure and HLA in healthy donors. In the PCR, 60 Vbeta and 13 Jbeta primers were used. Profiling relied on immunoSEQ multiplex PCR, and the TCRdb table lists in-frame clones only, not all of them. Here the sample spans fewer than 75,000 clones, 65% to 85% being singletons. The sample taken for sequencing was PBMCs. These receptors were taken from an older man in good health and CMV-seronegative.

The CDR3 reads CASSPGTSGSDEQYF. In DNA form, the CDR3 reads TGTGCCAGCTCACCAGGGACTAGCGGGAGTGACGAGCAGTACTTC. The rearrangement links TRBV18 to TRBJ2-7, with 14 positions matching TRBD2. The V segment lost 2 bases and the J segment 5 bases; nucleotides outside the gene matches: 2. Per the germline V gene, CDR1 is KGHSH and CDR2 is LQKENI. CDR3 length equals 15 residues. The variable domain in full, completed from reference TRBV18 and TRBJ2-7, reads NAGVMQNPRHLVRRRGQEARLRCSPMKGHSHVYWYRQLPEEGLKFMVYLQKENIIDESGMPKERFSAEFPKEGPSILRIQQVVRGDSAAYFCASSPGTSGSDEQYFGPGTRLTVT.

This clone was seen a handful of times. The chain uses TRBV6-6 and TRBJ2-7, with TRBD1 matching over 11 bases. Germline V gives CDR1 MNHNY, CDR2 SVGAGI (reference sequence). The length of the CDR3 is 14 residues. V was clipped by 6 bases and J by 6 bases; unmatched bases: 7. The CDR3 DNA reads as TGTGCCAGCAGGGGGACAGGGGGATTTGGCGAGCAGTACTTC. Protein product: CASRGTGGFGEQYF.

The chain has TRBV30 and TRBJ2-1; 15 bases map to TRBD2. The ends lost 2 bases at V and 7 bases at J; junction bases unmatched: 3. The CDR3 is 15 residues long. Per the germline V gene, CDR1 is GTSNPN and CDR2 is SVGIG (reference sequence). This CDR3 is CAWSQGLAGGNEQFF. The CDR3 DNA reads as TGTGCCTGGAGTCAAGGACTAGCGGGAGGGAATGAGCAGTTCTTC.

The V gene is TRBV30, the J gene TRBJ1-1; D not certain. CDR1 is GTSNPN and CDR2 is SVGIG in the germline V gene (reference sequence). V was trimmed by 2 bases and J by 0 bases, leaving 13 bases between them. This CDR3 region has 15 residues. CDR3 in amino acids: CAWSRQLLMNTEAFF. DNA for the CDR3: TGTGCCTGGAGTCGCCAACTACTCATGAACACTGAAGCTTTCTTT. Drawing the rest from reference TRBV30 and TRBJ1-1, the complete variable domain is SQTIHQWPATLVQPVGSPLSLECTVEGTSNPNLYWYRQAAGRGLQLLFYSVGIGQISSEVPQNLSASRPQDRQFILSSKKLLLSDSGFYLCAWSRQLLMNTEAFFGQGTRLTVV.

The chain couples TRBV12-5 to TRBJ2-5; TRBD1 aligns across 9 bases. J lost 4 bases, V lost 4 bases, and 1 base had no gene match. Per the germline V gene, CDR1 is LGHNT and CDR2 is FRNRAP. The CDR3 covers 13 residues. In DNA, the CDR3 is TGTGCTAGTGGTTCGGGACAGGGAGAGACCCAGTACTTC. Amino acids: CASGSGQGETQYF.

The chain is built from TRBV27 and TRBJ1-4, with D possibly matching TRBD1 (5 bases). The germline V gene has CDR1 MNHEY and CDR2 SMNVEV (reference sequence). Trimming shortened V by 7 bases and J by 1 base, and 10 bases separated the two germline ends. The CDR3 has 14 residues. The CDR3 sequence is CASTRGGTNEKLFF. DNA for the CDR3: TGTGCCAGCACCCGCGGGGGAACTAATGAAAAACTGTTTTTT.

This sequence joins TRBV28 and TRBJ2-7; 9 bases fit TRBD2. Trimming at V came to 5 bases and at J to 3 bases, leaving 5 bases not matched to a gene. CDR1 is MDHEN and CDR2 is SYDVKM in the germline V gene. The CDR3 consists of 14 residues. The CDR3 reads CASSRSGSHYEQYF. The CDR3 DNA reads as TGTGCCAGCAGTCGTAGCGGGAGCCACTACGAGCAGTACTTC.

The genes are TRBV5-1 and TRBJ2-5; unclear D gene. V lost 1 base and J 3 bases, leaving 13 bases between the germline ends. The CDR3 is 15 amino acids. Germline V gene lookup returns CDR1 SGHRS and CDR2 YFSETQ. The CDR3: CASSLLGTVEETQYF. The DNA of the CDR3 is TGCGCCAGCAGCTTGCTTGGAACAGTGGAAGAGACCCAGTACTTC. Full variable domain (outside the CDR3, taken from reference TRBV5-1 and TRBJ2-5): KAGVTQTPRYLIKTRGQQVTLSCSPISGHRSVSWYQQTPGQGLQFLFEYFSETQRNKGNFPGRFSGRQFSNSRSEMNVSTLELGDSALYLCASSLLGTVEETQYFGPGTRLLVL.

The rearrangement joins TRBV18 to TRBJ2-5; 12 bases line up with TRBD1. V was pared by 2 bases and J by 4 bases, with 5 bases of the junction left unmatched. From germline, CDR1 is KGHSH and CDR2 LQKENI. The CDR3 has 16 residues. CDR3: CASSPGTGGIGETQYF. Written as DNA, the CDR3 is TGTGCCAGCTCACCAGGGACAGGGGGCATTGGAGAGACCCAGTACTTC.

Points on this clone: Other DNA sequences in this specimen translate into the identical CDR3. The chain employs TRBV7-2 and TRBJ2-5; D gene ambiguous. The V end was cut by 0 bases, the J end by 5 bases, with 4 bases between. The germline V gene encodes CDR1 SGHTA and CDR2 FQGNSA. The CDR3 contains 12 residues. CDR3 DNA: TGTGCCAGCAGCTTAGCTCGGGAGACCCAGTACTTC. Its protein is CASSLARETQYF.

This chain links TRBV9 with TRBJ2-1; 9 bases align to TRBD2. Germline CDR1 is SGDLS and CDR2 is YYNGEE. The CDR3 has 16 amino acids. After removal of 0 bases from V and 8 bases from J, the junction contained 9 bases not matched to a gene. For the CDR3, the DNA is TGTGCCAGCAGCGTAGCCCTCCGCGGGGGGGCTGATGAGCAGTTCTTC. This encodes CASSVALRGGADEQFF.

For the CDR3, the DNA is TGTGCCAGAAGCTTGTTGGACAGGGGAGAGACCCAGTACTTC. It codes for CARSLLDRGETQYF. The J gene is TRBJ2-5, the V gene TRBV5-3, with TRBD1 identical over 9 bases. TRBV5-3 is given ORF status, its function remaining uncertain. The junction had 2 bases not matched to a gene; V was cut back by 1 base and J by 4 bases. The CDR3 loop spans 14 amino acids.

V usage is TRBV11-2 and J usage is TRBJ2-1; 12 positions agree with TRBD2. Per germline, CDR1 SGHAT and CDR2 FQNNGV. This CDR3 is built from 16 residues. The V and J ends lost 5 bases and 1 base, in that order; junction bases with no gene match: 3. The DNA of the CDR3 is TGTGCCAGCAGCCAGGGGACTAGCGGGTCCTACAATGAGCAGTTCTTC. Translation gives CASSQGTSGSYNEQFF.

This clone was recorded a few times. This rearrangement joins TRBV6-1 to TRBJ2-7; 12 bases agree with TRBD2. The CDR3 length is 16 residues. After removal of 2 bases from V and 2 bases from J, the junction contained 4 bases not matched to a gene. Germline-derived CDR1 and CDR2 are MNHNS and SASEGT. The CDR3 loop is CASSERTSGGPYEQYF. The CDR3 DNA reads as TGTGCCAGCAGTGAAAGAACTAGCGGGGGGCCCTACGAGCAGTACTTC.

The chain has TRBV18 and TRBJ2-3; maybe TRBD2 (5 bases). V shed 3 bases and J shed 6 bases, with 19 bases lying between them. Germline CDR1 reads KGHSH; CDR2 reads LQKENI. This CDR3 contains 16 residues. CDR3 in amino acids: CASSPTRPLTGDTQYF. The CDR3 DNA follows: TGTGCCAGCTCACCCACCCGTCCCCTCACGGGGGATACGCAGTATTTT.

The J gene is TRBJ2-1, the V gene TRBV7-9; tentatively, D is TRBD1 (6 bases). This CDR3 is 16 amino acids long. V gave up 4 bases and J gave up 0 bases, with 13 bases separating them. Germline CDR1 SEHNR, CDR2 FQNEAQ (reference sequence). The CDR3 reads CASSSQGAHSYNEQFF. The CDR3 DNA follows: TGTGCCAGCAGCTCACAGGGAGCCCACTCCTACAATGAGCAGTTCTTC.

The V gene is TRBV27, the J gene TRBJ2-1; the match to TRBD2 covers 11 bases. V gave up 0 bases and J gave up 6 bases; unmatched junction bases: 1. The CDR3 is 15 amino acids. Germline loops: CDR1 MNHEY, CDR2 SMNVEV (reference sequence). DNA for the CDR3: TGTGCCAGCAGTTTATCAACTAGCGGGAGCAATGAGCAGTTCTTC. As protein: CASSLSTSGSNEQFF.

The gene calls are TRBV5-1 and TRBJ2-7; 9 nucleotides line up with TRBD1. The V gene's germline CDR1 is SGHRS and CDR2 YFSETQ. This CDR3 is 14 amino acids long. V gave up 1 base and J gave up 5 bases; unmatched junction bases: 4. The CDR3 is CASSLTGGADEQYF. The CDR3 DNA sequence: TGCGCCAGCAGCTTGACAGGGGGCGCGGACGAGCAGTACTTC.

For this clone: The sample has other DNA sequences that encode this CDR3 too. The J gene is TRBJ2-2, the V gene TRBV6-5; TRBD1 agrees at 7 bases. Germline V gene lookup returns CDR1 MNHEY and CDR2 SVGAGI. The CDR3 extends over 15 amino acids. V shed 6 bases, J shed 2 bases, and the junction held 6 bases outside the gene matches. The CDR3 spells CASSSGTVNTGELFF. The CDR3 DNA reads TGTGCCAGCAGCTCCGGGACAGTTAACACCGGGGAGCTGTTTTTT.

This clone was seen a handful of times. The chain combines TRBV2 with TRBJ2-1; D is unclear. V was shortened by 5 bases and J by 7 bases, with 6 bases between the two germline ends. Germline CDR1 is SNHLY and CDR2 is FYNNEI. The CDR3 sequence is 11 residues long. In DNA form, the CDR3 reads TGTGCCAGCAGTCAGACAAATGAGCAGTTCTTC. Residues: CASSQTNEQFF.

The J gene is TRBJ1-2, the V gene TRBV5-5; D unclear. The CDR3 is made up of 13 amino acids. Germline values: CDR1 SGHKS, CDR2 YYEKEE (reference sequence). Trimming pared 4 bases from V and 7 bases from J, leaving 14 bases between. In DNA, the CDR3 is TGTGCCAGCAGCGAGATCTTATCGGGTGGCTACACCTTC. Its translation: CASSEILSGGYTF.

The gene calls are TRBV19 and TRBJ1-3, with D possibly being TRBD1 (5 bases). Germline V gives CDR1 LNHDA, CDR2 SQIVND (reference sequence). This CDR3 region has 18 residues. The germline V and J ends were trimmed by 7 bases and 0 bases, with 22 bases remaining between them. CDR3 loop: CASTPPGSPLFSGNTIYF. DNA of the CDR3: TGTGCCAGTACCCCGCCAGGGTCGCCCCTCTTCTCTGGAAACACCATATATTTT.

The genes are TRBV29-1 and TRBJ2-3, with no clear D. Trimming shortened V by 3 bases and J by 1 base, and 8 bases separated the two germline ends. The CDR3 has 13 residues. CDR1 is SQVTM, CDR2 ANQGSEA, per germline. The CDR3 DNA is TGCAGCGTTGACACTACGGGCACAGATACGCAGTATTTT. Residues: CSVDTTGTDTQYF.

In its sample, this clone was seen a few times. The V gene is TRBV6-5, the J gene TRBJ1-4, with TRBD1 as a possible D gene (5 bases). CDR3 size: 15 residues. Germline V lookup: CDR1 MNHEY, CDR2 SVGAGI. V lost 7 bases and J 1 base, leaving 13 bases between the germline ends. Written as DNA, the CDR3 is TGTGCCAGCACCAAAACCCAGGGAACTAATGAAAAACTGTTTTTT. Encoded protein: CASTKTQGTNEKLFF.

In its sample, this clone was seen once. This chain's CDR3 is CAWSSLAGEQFF. DNA for the CDR3: TGTGCCTGGAGTTCGCTAGCGGGTGAGCAGTTCTTC. This chain connects TRBV30 to TRBJ2-1, with 8 bases identical to TRBD2. V was pared by 2 bases and J by 9 bases, with 3 bases of the junction left unmatched. This CDR3 is built from 12 residues. Per germline, CDR1 GTSNPN and CDR2 SVGIG (reference sequence). Looking up the rest from reference TRBV30 and TRBJ2-1 gives the full variable domain: SQTIHQWPATLVQPVGSPLSLECTVEGTSNPNLYWYRQAAGRGLQLLFYSVGIGQISSEVPQNLSASRPQDRQFILSSKKLLLSDSGFYLCAWSSLAGEQFFGPGTRLTVL.

Concerning this clone itself: One end of the junction does not line up with germline, which may come from a read error. This chain connects TRBV7-9 to TRBJ2-2; no firm D call. The CDR3 totals 12 residues. The germline V gene has CDR1 SEHNR and CDR2 FQNEAQ (reference sequence). This CDR3 reads CSSSLALGELFF. The CDR3 bases are TGTTCCAGCAGCTTGGCCTTGGGGGAGCTGTTTTTT.